This paragraph reports one T cell receptor beta chain. The data were taken from a study of cytomegalovirus exposure and HLA in healthy donors. The CDR3 runs to 13 residues. With 0 bases removed from V and 10 bases from J, the gap between germline ends came to 13 bases. The germline V gene encodes CDR1 SGHTS and CDR2 YDEGEE. PCR involved 60 Vbeta and 13 Jbeta primers. Sequencing used immunoSEQ multiplex PCR; TCRdb keeps in-frame clones, though not all of them. The sample has some 71,000 clones. V usage is TRBV5-8 and J usage is TRBJ1-1; a possible D gene is TRBD1 (5 bases). Material: PBMCs. The receptor was derived from a woman aged 25 to 45 in good health and CMV-seronegative. The CDR3 reads CASSLDRLYGAFF. In nucleotides, the CDR3 is TGTGCCAGCAGCTTGGACAGGCTCTACGGAGCTTTCTTT.